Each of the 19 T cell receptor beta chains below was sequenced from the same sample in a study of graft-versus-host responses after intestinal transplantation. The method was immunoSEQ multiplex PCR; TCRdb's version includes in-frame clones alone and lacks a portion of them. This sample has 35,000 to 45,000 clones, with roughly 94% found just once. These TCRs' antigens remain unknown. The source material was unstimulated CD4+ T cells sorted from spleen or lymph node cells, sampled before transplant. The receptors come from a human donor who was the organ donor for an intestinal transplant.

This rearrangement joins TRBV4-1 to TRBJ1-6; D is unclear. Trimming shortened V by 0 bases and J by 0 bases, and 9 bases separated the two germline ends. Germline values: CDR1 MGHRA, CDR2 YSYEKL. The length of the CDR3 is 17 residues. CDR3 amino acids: CASSQDRGSSYNSPLHF. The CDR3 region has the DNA TGCGCCAGCAGCCAAGATCGCGGGAGCTCCTATAATTCACCCCTCCACTTT.

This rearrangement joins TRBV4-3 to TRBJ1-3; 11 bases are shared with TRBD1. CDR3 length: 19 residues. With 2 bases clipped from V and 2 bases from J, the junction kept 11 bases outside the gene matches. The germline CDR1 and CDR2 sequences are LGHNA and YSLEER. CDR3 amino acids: CASSQSLAAGQGAGNTIYF. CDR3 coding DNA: TGCGCCAGCAGCCAAAGTCTAGCCGCGGGACAGGGGGCTGGAAACACCATATATTTT.

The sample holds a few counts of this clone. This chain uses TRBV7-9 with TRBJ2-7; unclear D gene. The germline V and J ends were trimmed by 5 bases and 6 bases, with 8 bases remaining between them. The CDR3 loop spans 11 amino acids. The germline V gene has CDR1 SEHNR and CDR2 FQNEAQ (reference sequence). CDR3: CASSKALEQYF. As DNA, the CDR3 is TGTGCCAGCAGCAAGGCCCTCGAGCAGTACTTC.

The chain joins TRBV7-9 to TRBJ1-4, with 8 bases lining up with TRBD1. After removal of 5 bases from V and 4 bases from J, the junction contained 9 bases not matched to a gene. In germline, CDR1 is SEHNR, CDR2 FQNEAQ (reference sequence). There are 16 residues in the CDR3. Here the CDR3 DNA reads TGTGCCAGCAGCCGGAACCGGGACAGGTTTAATGAAAAACTGTTTTTT. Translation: CASSRNRDRFNEKLFF.

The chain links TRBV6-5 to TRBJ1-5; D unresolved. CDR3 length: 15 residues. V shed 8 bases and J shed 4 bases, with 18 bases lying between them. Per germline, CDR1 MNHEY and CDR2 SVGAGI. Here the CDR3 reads CASGDDWTGNQPQHF. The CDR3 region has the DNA TGTGCCAGCGGCGATGATTGGACGGGGAATCAGCCCCAGCATTTT.

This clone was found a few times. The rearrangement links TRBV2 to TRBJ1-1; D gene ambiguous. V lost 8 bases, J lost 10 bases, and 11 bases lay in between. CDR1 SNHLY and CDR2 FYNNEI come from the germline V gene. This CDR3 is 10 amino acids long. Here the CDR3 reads CASFHTGAFF. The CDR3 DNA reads TGTGCCAGCTTCCATACGGGAGCTTTCTTT. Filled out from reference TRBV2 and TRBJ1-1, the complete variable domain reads EPEVTQTPSHQVTQMGQEVILRCVPISNHLYFYWYRQILGQKVEFLVSFYNNEISEKSEIFDDQFSVERPDGSNFTLKIRSTKLEDSAMYFCASFHTGAFFGQGTRLTVV.

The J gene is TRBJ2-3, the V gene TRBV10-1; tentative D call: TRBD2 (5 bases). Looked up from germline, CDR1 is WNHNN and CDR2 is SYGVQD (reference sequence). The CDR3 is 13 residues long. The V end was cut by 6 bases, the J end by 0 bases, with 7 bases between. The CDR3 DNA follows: TGCGCCAGCAGGGACTCCAGCACAGATACGCAGTATTTT. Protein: CASRDSSTDTQYF.

The CDR3 is CASSPSGTRGTGELFF. The CDR3 coding sequence is TGTGCCAGCAGCCCCTCCGGGACAAGAGGCACCGGGGAGCTGTTTTTT. The chain combines TRBV7-3 with TRBJ2-2, with D perhaps matching TRBD1 (6 bases). Germline CDR1 reads SGHTA; CDR2 reads FQGTGA. This CDR3 is built from 16 residues. The V end lost 5 bases, the J end lost 4 bases, and 17 bases lay between the germline ends.

The CDR3 is CAISATGAETGELFF. CDR3 DNA sequence: TGTGCCATCAGTGCGACAGGGGCGGAGACCGGGGAGCTGTTTTTT. The genes are TRBV10-3 and TRBJ2-2; 8 bases agree with TRBD1. CDR3 length: 15 residues. V shed 4 bases, J shed 5 bases, and the junction held 6 bases outside the gene matches. The germline V gene has CDR1 ENHRY and CDR2 SYGVKD.

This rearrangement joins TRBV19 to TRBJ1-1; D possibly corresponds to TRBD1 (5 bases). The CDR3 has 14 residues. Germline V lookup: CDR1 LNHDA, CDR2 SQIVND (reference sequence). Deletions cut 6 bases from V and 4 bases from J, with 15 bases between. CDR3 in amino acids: CASSRGGAVTEAFF. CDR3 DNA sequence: TGTGCCAGTAGCCGCGGAGGGGCGGTCACTGAAGCTTTCTTT. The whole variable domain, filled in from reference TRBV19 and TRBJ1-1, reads DGGITQSPKYLFRKEGQNVTLSCEQNLNHDAMYWYRQDPGQGLRLIYYSQIVNDFQKGDIAEGYSVSREKKESFPLTVTSAQKNPTAFYLCASSRGGAVTEAFFGQGTRLTVV.

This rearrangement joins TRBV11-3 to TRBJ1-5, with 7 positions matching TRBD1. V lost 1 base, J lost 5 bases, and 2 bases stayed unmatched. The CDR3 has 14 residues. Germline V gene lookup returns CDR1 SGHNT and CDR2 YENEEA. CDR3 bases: TGTGCCAGCAGCTTAGGGGACAGTTATCAGCCCCAGCATTTT. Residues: CASSLGDSYQPQHF.

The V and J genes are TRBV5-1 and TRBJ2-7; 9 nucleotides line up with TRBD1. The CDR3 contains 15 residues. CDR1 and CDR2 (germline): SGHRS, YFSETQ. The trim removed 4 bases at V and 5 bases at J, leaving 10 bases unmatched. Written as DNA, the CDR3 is TGCGCCAGCAGCAGGAGACAGGGGGTCGGCGACGAGCAGTACTTC. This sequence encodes CASSRRQGVGDEQYF.

The CDR3 protein is CASSYRDSYYEQYF. The CDR3 bases are TGTGCCAGCAGCTACCGGGACAGCTACTACGAGCAGTACTTC. The chain carries TRBV11-2 and TRBJ2-7; 7 nucleotides agree with TRBD1. This CDR3 spans 14 amino acids. Germline values: CDR1 SGHAT, CDR2 FQNNGV. Trimming at V came to 4 bases and at J to 3 bases, leaving 6 bases not matched to a gene.

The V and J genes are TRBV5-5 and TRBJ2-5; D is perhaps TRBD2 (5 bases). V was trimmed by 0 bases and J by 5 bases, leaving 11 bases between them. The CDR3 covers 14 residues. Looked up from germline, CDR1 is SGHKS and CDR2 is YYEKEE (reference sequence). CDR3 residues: CASSLGSPGETQYF. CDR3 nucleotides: TGTGCCAGCAGCTTGGGTTCCCCGGGGGAGACCCAGTACTTC.

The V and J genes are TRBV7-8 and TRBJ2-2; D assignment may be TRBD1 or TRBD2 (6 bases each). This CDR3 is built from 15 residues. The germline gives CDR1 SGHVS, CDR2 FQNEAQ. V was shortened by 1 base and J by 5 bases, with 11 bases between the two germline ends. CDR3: CASSLGGGRTGELFF. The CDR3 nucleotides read TGTGCCAGCAGCTTAGGAGGGGGGAGGACCGGGGAGCTGTTTTTT.

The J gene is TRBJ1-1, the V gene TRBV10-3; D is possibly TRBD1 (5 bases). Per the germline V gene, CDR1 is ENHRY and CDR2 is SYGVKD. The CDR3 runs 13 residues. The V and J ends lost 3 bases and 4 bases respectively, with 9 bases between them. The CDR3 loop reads CAISDRVVTEAFF. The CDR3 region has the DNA TGTGCCATCAGTGACAGGGTGGTCACTGAAGCTTTCTTT.

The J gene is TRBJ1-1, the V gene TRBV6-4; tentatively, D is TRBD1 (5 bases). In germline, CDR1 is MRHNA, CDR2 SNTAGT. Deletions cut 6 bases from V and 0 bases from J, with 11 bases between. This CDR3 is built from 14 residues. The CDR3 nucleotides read TGTGCCAGCAGCGCGGGGGGATTGAACACTGAAGCTTTCTTT. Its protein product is CASSAGGLNTEAFF.

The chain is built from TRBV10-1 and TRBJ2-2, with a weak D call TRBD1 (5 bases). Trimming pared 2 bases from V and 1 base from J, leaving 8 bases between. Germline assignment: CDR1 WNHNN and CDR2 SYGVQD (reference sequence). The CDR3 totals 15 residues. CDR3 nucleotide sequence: TGCGCCAGCAGTGAGCACAGGAAGAACACCGGGGAGCTGTTTTTT. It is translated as CASSEHRKNTGELFF.

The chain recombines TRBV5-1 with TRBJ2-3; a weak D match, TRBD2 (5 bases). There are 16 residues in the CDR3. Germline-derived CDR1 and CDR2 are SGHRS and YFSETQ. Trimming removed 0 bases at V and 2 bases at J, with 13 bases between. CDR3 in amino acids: CASSLDGIVPTDTQYF. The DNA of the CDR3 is TGCGCCAGCAGCTTGGACGGGATCGTCCCCACAGATACGCAGTATTTT.